This T cell receptor (beta chain) came from a study of cytomegalovirus exposure and HLA in healthy donors. Across the study: The approximately 120 validation repertoires, a later analysis reported, used the same platform as the approximately 670 repertoires from the first cohort. Study-level points and caveats: Specific recognition of CMV antigens was confirmed in vitro for a few chains (all CMV-associated). Reported results showed that the classifier diagnosed cytomegalovirus status with high specificity and sensitivity. The study listed 164 cytomegalovirus-associated TCR beta chains.

Here immunoSEQ multiplex PCR was the method, and the copy in TCRdb shows in-frame clones only, minus some. Seen here are under 200,000 clones, more than 80% observed once, and the top ten hold approximately 7%. As regards this clone: Its antigen is not identified.

Germline V gene lookup returns CDR1 LGHNA and CDR2 YNFKEQ. The CDR3 is 16 amino acids. The V gene end was trimmed by 6 bases and the J gene end by 0 bases; junction bases not matched to a gene: 8. The TCR was taken from a man aged 18 to 29 in good health and CMV-seropositive. Sequenced input: PBMCs. The V and J genes are TRBV4-2 and TRBJ2-1; 7 bases are shared with TRBD2. CDR3 sequence: CASRATSASSYNEQFF. CDR3 bases: TGTGCCAGCAGGGCTACTAGCGCGAGCTCCTACAATGAGCAGTTCTTC.